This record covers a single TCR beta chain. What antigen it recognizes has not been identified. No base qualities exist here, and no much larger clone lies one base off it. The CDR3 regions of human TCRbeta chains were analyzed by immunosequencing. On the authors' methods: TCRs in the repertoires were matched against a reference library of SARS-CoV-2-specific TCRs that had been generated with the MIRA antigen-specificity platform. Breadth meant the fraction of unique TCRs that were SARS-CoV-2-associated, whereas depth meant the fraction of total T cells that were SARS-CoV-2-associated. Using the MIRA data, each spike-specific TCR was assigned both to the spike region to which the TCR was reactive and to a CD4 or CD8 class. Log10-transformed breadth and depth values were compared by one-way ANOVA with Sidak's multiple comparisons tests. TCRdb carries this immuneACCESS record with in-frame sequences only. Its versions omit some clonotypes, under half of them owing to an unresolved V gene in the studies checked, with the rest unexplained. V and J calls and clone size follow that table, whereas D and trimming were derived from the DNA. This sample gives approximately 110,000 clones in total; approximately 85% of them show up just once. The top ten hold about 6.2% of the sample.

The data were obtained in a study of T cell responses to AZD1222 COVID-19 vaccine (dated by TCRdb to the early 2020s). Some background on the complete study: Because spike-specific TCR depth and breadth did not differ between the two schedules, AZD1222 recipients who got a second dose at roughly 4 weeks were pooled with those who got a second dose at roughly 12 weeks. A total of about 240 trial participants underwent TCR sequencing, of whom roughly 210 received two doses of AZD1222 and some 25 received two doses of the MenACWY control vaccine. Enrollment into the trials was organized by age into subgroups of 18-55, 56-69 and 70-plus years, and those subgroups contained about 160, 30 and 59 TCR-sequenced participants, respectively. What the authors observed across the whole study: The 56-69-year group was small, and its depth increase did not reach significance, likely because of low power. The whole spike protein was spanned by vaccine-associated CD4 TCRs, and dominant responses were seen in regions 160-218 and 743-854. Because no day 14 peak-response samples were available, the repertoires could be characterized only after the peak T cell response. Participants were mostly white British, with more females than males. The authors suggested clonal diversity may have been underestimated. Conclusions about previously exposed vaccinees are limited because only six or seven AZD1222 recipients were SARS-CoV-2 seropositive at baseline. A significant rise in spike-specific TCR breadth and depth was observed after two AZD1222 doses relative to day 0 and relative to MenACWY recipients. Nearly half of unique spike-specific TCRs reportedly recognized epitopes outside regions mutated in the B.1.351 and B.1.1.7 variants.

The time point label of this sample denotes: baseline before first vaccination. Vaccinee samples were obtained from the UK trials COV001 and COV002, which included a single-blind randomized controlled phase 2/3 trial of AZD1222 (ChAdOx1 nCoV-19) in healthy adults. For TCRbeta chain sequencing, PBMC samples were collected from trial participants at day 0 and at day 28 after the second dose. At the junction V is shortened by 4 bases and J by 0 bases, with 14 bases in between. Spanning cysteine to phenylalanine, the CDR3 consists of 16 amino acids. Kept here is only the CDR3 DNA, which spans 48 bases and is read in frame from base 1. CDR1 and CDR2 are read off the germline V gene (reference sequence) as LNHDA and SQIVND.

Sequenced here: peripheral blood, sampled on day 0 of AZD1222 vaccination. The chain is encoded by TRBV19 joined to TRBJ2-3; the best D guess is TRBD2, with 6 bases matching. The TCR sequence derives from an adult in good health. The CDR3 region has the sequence CASSSTGAKSTDTQYF. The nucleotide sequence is TGTGCCAGTAGTAGCACGGGAGCCAAGAGCACAGATACGCAGTATTTT.